This T cell receptor beta chain was sequenced for a study of CD8+ T cells in alopecia areata. Following extraction, RNA underwent reverse transcription to cDNA, which served as the sequencing template. Data came from immunoSEQ multiplex PCR; TCRdb stores just in-frame clones and leaves some out. The sample lists some 200,000 clones, approximately 57% seen once, with approximately 1.4% in the top ten. Germline loops: CDR1 KGHSH, CDR2 LQKENI. The CDR3 sequence is 13 residues long. Trimming left V 4 bases short and J 6 bases short, with 9 bases between. Noted treatment: oral pan-JAK inhibitor, 5-10 mg twice daily. This clone appeared a few times.

The genes are TRBV18 and TRBJ2-2; D ambiguous. Sequences were derived from CD4+ T cells sorted from blood, sampled at week 4, from a patient treated with tofacitinib. This TCR was recovered from a human donor with alopecia areata. As DNA, the CDR3 is TGTGCCAGCTCACGACACTATGCCGGGGAGCTGTTTTTT. Residues: CASSRHYAGELFF.